This TCR beta chain was recorded in a study of spatial heterogeneity in lung cancer. The wider study: The approximately 77 donors had untreated early-stage non-small cell lung cancer. Fewer alpha-chain than beta-chain sequences were consistently detected.

Time point given: blood at routine non-recurrence follow-up after resection. No cells were sorted before sequencing. The whole RNA sequenced was extracted from tumor, nontumor lung or frozen PBMC. Every molecule of TCR cDNA had its own unique molecular identifier. TCRdb called the 5' RACE reads again in MiXCR, with one record for every CDR3 protein. The sample lists 30,000 to 35,000 distinct CDR3 sequences; 8% to 13% were seen once. This CDR3 contains 16 residues. Germline assignment: CDR1 SGHTA and CDR2 FQGNSA. After removal of 4 bases from V and 0 bases from J, the junction contained 6 bases not matched to a gene.

V is TRBV7-2 and J is TRBJ1-5, with 7 bases aligning to TRBD1. Sample: PBMCs, taken at follow-up. This sequence originates from a female donor with early-stage non-small cell lung cancer. The CDR3 region is CASSSGTASSNQPQHF. The CDR3 DNA follows: TGTGCCAGCAGCTCCGGGACAGCTAGTAGCAATCAGCCCCAGCATTTT.